The entry below gives a single T cell receptor beta chain sequence along with its context. The antigen it recognizes is unknown. Base qualities are not at hand, and no much larger clone is one base apart. Sequences KGHSH (CDR1) and LQKENI (CDR2) are obtained from the germline V gene. Cut back by 4 bases and 1 base, the V and J ends lie 10 bases apart. From its cysteine to its phenylalanine, the CDR3 spans 14 amino acids. Just the 42-base CDR3 DNA is kept, in frame starting at base 1. Library method: the immunoSEQ multiplex PCR assay. RNA was extracted from all samples and reverse transcribed into cDNA, which served as template for TCR sequencing. First-strand cDNA was synthesized using SuperScript III with a 2:1 mix of oligo-dT and random hexamers. A synthetic immune receptor repertoire was used to gauge amplification bias, and whatever bias remained was removed computationally. In the authors' own workflow: Raw reads were preprocessed to remove errors, and CDR3 was defined by IMGT conventions from the conserved cysteine to phenylalanine. Clonality was computed as 1 minus the Shannon entropy, with the entropy normalized by log2 of the number of productive unique TCRs. Scalp TCRbeta sequences were cross-referenced with sorted blood CD4 and CD8 repertoires so that the CD4 or CD8 identity of scalp clones could be inferred. This immuneACCESS table, as held by TCRdb, lists in-frame sequences with V and J called but not all clones. Of the missing ones, under half trace to an unresolved V gene in checked studies; the others have no known cause. The V and J calls and clone size are taken from that table; D and trimming were inferred from the DNA. Across this sample there are 150,000 to 200,000 clones, with about 65% seen only once. The ten largest clones take up roughly 1.3% of the sample.

This specimen belongs to a study of CD8+ T cells in alopecia areata (dated by TCRdb to between 2018 and 2020). With respect to the entire study: The treated patients, all with moderate-to-severe alopecia areata, were enrolled in an open-label pilot trial of oral tofacitinib given at 5 to 10 mg twice daily. Patients stayed on tofacitinib for 6 to 18 months and then had 6 months of follow-up off drug so that delayed response and recurrence could be assessed. In treated patients, disease severity was measured using the SALT score, which gives the percentage of scalp surface area affected. The study used high-throughput TCRbeta sequencing to examine T cell clonal expansion in alopecia areata, in both the C3H/HeJ mouse model and human patients. Human TCRbeta sequencing covered scalp tissue and sorted CD4+ and CD8+ peripheral blood T cells from patchy and totalis/universalis alopecia areata patients and healthy controls. Biopsies were taken from tofacitinib-treated patients at baseline and again at 4 and 24 weeks into treatment, and several of those patients also had a later scalp biopsy. Scalp clonality was compared across normal scalp (n=4), patchy alopecia areata scalp (n=8), and alopecia totalis/universalis scalp (n=8). The RNA source kit depended on sample type: the PAXgene miRNA kit for fixed scalp, the miRNeasy kit for PBMCs, and the RNeasy kit for mouse skin. TCRbeta CDR3 regions were amplified by immunoSEQ multiplex PCR using 35 Vbeta forward and 13 Jbeta reverse primers.

General conclusions and limits of the study: Compared with mice, TCR sequences shared between patients were less clear, possibly partly because of HLA diversity across the patient population. Tofacitinib significantly decreased scalp clonality and the number of expanded CD8+ clones among the top 100 scalp clones. Because the treated cohort was small and included a single nonresponder, larger studies are needed to assess links between baseline CD8+ expansion and response. Unlike mouse skin, which is dominated by gammadelta T cells, normal human skin has resident alphabeta T cells that are also sequenced, and this complicates analysis of the scalp TCR repertoire. Many expanded lesional clones persisted in scalp and blood during tofacitinib treatment, which may partly explain relapse after stopping treatment. Lesional scalp, especially in alopecia totalis/universalis, showed higher clonality and more expanded CD8+ clones than normal scalp, suggesting antigenic drive.

What this sample's treatment or condition label stands for: oral pan-JAK inhibitor, 5-10 mg twice daily. From alopecia areata patients, peripheral blood was collected along with lesional scalp punch biopsies. PBMCs were separated by density centrifugation and stained for CD3, CD4 and CD8, after which CD4+ and CD8+ T cells were sorted on a FACSAria. The sample in question was CD4+ T cells sorted from blood, obtained at approximately week 50, from a patient treated with tofacitinib. This clonotype originated in a human donor with alopecia areata. The chain is made from TRBV18 and TRBJ2-5; possibly the D gene is TRBD1, per 5 matching bases. The nucleotide sequence is given as TGTGCCAGCTCACGAACAGGCATCCAAGAGACCCAGTACTTC. Its translation reads: CASSRTGIQETQYF.